These 11 T cell receptor beta chains were all obtained from the same sample, sequenced in a study of shared clonotypes between healthy human individuals. The protocol was immunoSEQ multiplex PCR, while the TCRdb copy is restricted to in-frame clones and leaves out a portion. The sample includes some 2 million clones, over 85% of them seen just once. CD45RO-negative, CCR7-positively selected cells formed the naive CD8 fraction, excluding terminally differentiated effector memory CD45RA+ cells. The sample comprised naive CD8+ T cells sorted from blood. All receptors derive from a man between 18 and 29 years old in good health.

The genes are TRBV2 and TRBJ2-1, with 7 bases lining up with TRBD2. Germline trimming cut 7 bases from V and 1 base from J; bases unmatched to any gene: 1. CDR3 size: 13 residues. The germline V gene encodes CDR1 SNHLY and CDR2 FYNNEI. DNA of the CDR3: TGTGCCAGCAAGCGGGGATCCTACAATGAGCAGTTCTTC. The encoded protein is CASKRGSYNEQFF.

The CDR3 sequence is CASSIRTGGVPSGELFF. The CDR3 nucleotides read TGTGCCAGTAGTATAAGGACAGGGGGCGTCCCATCCGGGGAGCTGTTTTTT. V and J are TRBV19 and TRBJ2-2, with 11 bases identical to TRBD1. V was clipped by 2 bases and J by 6 bases; unmatched bases: 8. The CDR3 has 17 residues. The germline V gene has CDR1 LNHDA and CDR2 SQIVND (reference sequence).

V gene TRBV11-3 combines with J gene TRBJ2-1; D unclear. Germline V gene data show CDR1 as SGHNT and CDR2 as YENEEA. Trimming took off 1 base at V and 10 bases at J, with 8 bases between the two ends. This CDR3 spans 12 amino acids. The CDR3 DNA is TGTGCCAGCAGCTTAGGTAAAGGGGAGCAGTTCTTC. Its protein product is CASSLGKGEQFF.

This clone was detected once. In DNA, the CDR3 is TGTGCCAGCAGTTTATCAACTGGCCAGGGGGCGACGGCAGATACGCAGTATTTT. It encodes CASSLSTGQGATADTQYF. V is TRBV28 and J is TRBJ2-3; 8 bases align to TRBD1. This CDR3 region has 18 residues. CDR1 is MDHEN, CDR2 SYDVKM, per germline. The V segment lost 1 base and the J segment 4 bases; nucleotides outside the gene matches: 13.

V and J are TRBV5-1 and TRBJ2-7, with 8 bases matching TRBD1. Germline CDR1 and CDR2: SGHRS and YFSETQ. The V and J ends lost 0 bases and 4 bases, in that order; junction bases with no gene match: 3. The CDR3 covers 14 residues. The CDR3 DNA reads TGCGCCAGCAGCTTGGGTCGGGACAGGTACGAGCAGTACTTC. This gives the protein CASSLGRDRYEQYF.

V usage is TRBV28 and J usage is TRBJ2-7; 11 bases align to TRBD1. Germline CDR1 reads MDHEN; CDR2 reads SYDVKM. CDR3 length equals 18 residues. The V gene end was trimmed by 5 bases and the J gene end by 0 bases; junction bases not matched to a gene: 12. The CDR3 spells CASSPWGQGVLSSYEQYF. The CDR3 DNA reads TGTGCCAGCAGTCCATGGGGACAGGGGGTGCTTTCCTCCTACGAGCAGTACTTC.

This clone was detected many times. The V gene is TRBV27, the J gene TRBJ2-7; the D gene is possibly TRBD2 (7 bases). The V gene's germline CDR1 is MNHEY and CDR2 SMNVEV (reference sequence). This CDR3 has 14 residues. V dropped 5 bases and J dropped 3 bases, with 14 bases sitting between them. CDR3 region: CASSHRGAIYEQYF. DNA for the CDR3: TGTGCCAGCAGTCATCGGGGGGCGATCTACGAGCAGTACTTC.

The chain combines TRBV4-1 with TRBJ2-7; tentative D call: TRBD2 (5 bases). CDR3 length equals 14 residues. Germline-derived CDR1 and CDR2 are MGHRA and YSYEKL. V lost 3 bases, J lost 3 bases, and 12 bases lay in between. CDR3 bases: TGCGCCAGCAGCCAGGTAGCGACCCTCTACGAGCAGTACTTC. It specifies CASSQVATLYEQYF.

CDR3 bases: TGTGCCACCCAGGAGACAGGGGGCTGGTCTGGAAACACCATATATTTT. As protein: CATQETGGWSGNTIYF. This chain links TRBV15 with TRBJ1-3, with TRBD1 matching 10 bases. V trimming: 8 bases; J trimming: 1 base; junction bases outside the gene matches: 8. The CDR3 runs to 16 residues. Germline lookup yields CDR1 LNHNV and CDR2 YYDKDF (reference sequence).

For the CDR3, the DNA is TGTGCCAGTAGGCAAAGAGACAGGGCGTCCTACGAGCAGTACTTC. Its translation is CASRQRDRASYEQYF. This chain uses TRBV19 with TRBJ2-7; 7 bases agree with TRBD1. There are 15 residues in the CDR3. Germline CDR1 LNHDA, CDR2 SQIVND (reference sequence). V lost 6 bases to trimming and J lost 1 base; unmatched junction nucleotides: 9.

The chain carries TRBV4-3 and TRBJ1-6; D possibly corresponds to TRBD1 (6 bases). CDR3 length: 14 amino acids. The germline CDR1 and CDR2 sequences are LGHNA and YSLEER. V lost 1 base and J lost 7, with 8 bases in between. The CDR3 DNA sequence: TGCGCCAGCAGCCAAGGGGGGGCAAATTCACCCCTCCACTTT. Encoded protein: CASSQGGANSPLHF.